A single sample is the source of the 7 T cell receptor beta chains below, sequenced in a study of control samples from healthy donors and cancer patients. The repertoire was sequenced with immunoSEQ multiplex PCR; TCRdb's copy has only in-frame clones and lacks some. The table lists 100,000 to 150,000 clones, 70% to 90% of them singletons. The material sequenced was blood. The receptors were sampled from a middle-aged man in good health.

CDR3 in amino acids: CASSDRGPNTGELFF. CDR3 nucleotides: TGTGCCAGCAGTGACAGGGGACCGAACACCGGGGAGCTGTTTTTT. The chain links TRBV6-4 to TRBJ2-2; D could derive from TRBD1 or TRBD2 (5 bases each). The CDR3 contains 15 residues. Trimming removed 2 bases at V and 0 bases at J, with 7 bases between. From germline, CDR1 is MRHNA and CDR2 SNTAGT.

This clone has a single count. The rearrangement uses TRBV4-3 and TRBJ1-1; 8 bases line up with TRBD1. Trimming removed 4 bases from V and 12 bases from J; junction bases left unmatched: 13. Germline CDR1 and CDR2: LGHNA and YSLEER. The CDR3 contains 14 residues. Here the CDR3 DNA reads TGCGCCAGCAGCCCCTCTAGGACAGGGTCGGCAACTTTCTTT. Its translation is CASSPSRTGSATFF.

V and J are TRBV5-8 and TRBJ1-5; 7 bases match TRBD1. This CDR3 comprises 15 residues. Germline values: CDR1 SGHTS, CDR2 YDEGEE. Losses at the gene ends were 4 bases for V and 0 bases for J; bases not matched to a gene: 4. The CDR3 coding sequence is TGTGCCAGCAGCACTAGGGACAGTAGCAATCAGCCCCAGCATTTT. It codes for CASSTRDSSNQPQHF.

CDR3 nucleotide sequence: TGTGCCAGCAGCCTCGCCGAGGACAGGGGGCTCCTCTATGGCTACACCTTC. As protein: CASSLAEDRGLLYGYTF. This chain links TRBV7-2 with TRBJ1-2, with 11 bases aligning to TRBD1. J gave up 4 bases and V 5 bases, and 12 bases lay outside the gene matches. The CDR3 consists of 17 residues. The V gene's germline CDR1 is SGHTA and CDR2 FQGNSA.

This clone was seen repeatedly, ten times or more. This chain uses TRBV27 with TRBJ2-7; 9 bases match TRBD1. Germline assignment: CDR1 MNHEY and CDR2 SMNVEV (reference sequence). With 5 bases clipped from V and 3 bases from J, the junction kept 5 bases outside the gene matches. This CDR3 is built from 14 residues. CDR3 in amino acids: CASSRSDRGYEQYF. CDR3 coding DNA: TGTGCCAGCAGTCGTTCGGACAGGGGCTACGAGCAGTACTTC.

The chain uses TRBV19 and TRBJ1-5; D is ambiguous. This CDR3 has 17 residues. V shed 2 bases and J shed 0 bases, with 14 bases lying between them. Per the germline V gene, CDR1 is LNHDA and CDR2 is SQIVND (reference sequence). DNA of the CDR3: TGTGCCAGTAGTATAAGAGGCTCCGGCGATAGCAATCAGCCCCAGCATTTT. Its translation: CASSIRGSGDSNQPQHF. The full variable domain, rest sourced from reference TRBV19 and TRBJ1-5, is DGGITQSPKYLFRKEGQNVTLSCEQNLNHDAMYWYRQDPGQGLRLIYYSQIVNDFQKGDIAEGYSVSREKKESFPLTVTSAQKNPTAFYLCASSIRGSGDSNQPQHFGDGTRLSIL.

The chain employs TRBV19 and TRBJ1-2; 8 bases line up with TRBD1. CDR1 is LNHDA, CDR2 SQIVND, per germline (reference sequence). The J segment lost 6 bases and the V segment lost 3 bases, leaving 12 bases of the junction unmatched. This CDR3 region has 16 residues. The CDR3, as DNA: TGTGCCAGTAGTATGATAGGACAGGGAAGATATCATGGCTACACCTTC. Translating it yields CASSMIGQGRYHGYTF.